One and the same sample provided the 3 T cell receptor beta chains below, sequenced in a study of cytomegalovirus exposure and HLA in healthy donors. Primers: 60 Vbeta forward and 13 Jbeta reverse. Repertoires were generated with immunoSEQ multiplex PCR, while TCRdb's copy carries only in-frame clones and drops some. The repertoire holds about 83,000 clones, roughly 79% seen once, with over 4.5% in the top ten. Sequenced: PBMCs. Receptor source: a young man in good health and CMV-seropositive.

This clone has just a few counts. V is TRBV2 and J is TRBJ2-1; possible D gene TRBD2, 6 bases. CDR3 length: 13 amino acids. The germline gives CDR1 SNHLY, CDR2 FYNNEI. V shed 5 bases and J shed 4 bases, with 9 bases lying between them. CDR3 DNA sequence: TGTGCCAGCAGTCGGACTACTTACAATGAGCAGTTCTTC. This sequence encodes CASSRTTYNEQFF.

The chain employs TRBV6-1 and TRBJ2-7; D gene uncertain. This CDR3 spans 11 amino acids. From germline, CDR1 is MNHNS and CDR2 SASEGT. V was pared by 5 bases and J by 0 bases, with 2 bases between. This chain's CDR3 is CASSHSYEQYF. Here the CDR3 DNA reads TGTGCCAGCAGTCACTCCTACGAGCAGTACTTC.

The chain employs TRBV6-1 and TRBJ1-2, with D possibly being TRBD1 (5 bases). Trimming took off 3 bases at V and 8 bases at J, with 10 bases between the two ends. Germline lookup yields CDR1 MNHNS and CDR2 SASEGT. This CDR3 spans 12 amino acids. The CDR3 sequence: CASSEGPEGYTF. The CDR3 nucleotides are TGTGCCAGCAGTGAGGGGCCAGAGGGCTACACCTTC.